Detailed here is one T cell receptor (beta chain). In the authors' methods: Cell counts per sample came from amplifying reference gene primers. Only in-frame clones appear in the TCRdb table, and some are missing; sequencing was by immunoSEQ multiplex PCR. D and trimming were read from the DNA, whereas the V and J calls and clone size are those reported in that table. The sample has tens of thousands of clones; approximately 83% are singletons. The source of the sample is a study of blood T cell repertoires in COVID-19. Study background: T cells, B-cell-depleted T cells, or PBMCs supplied cDNA or gDNA.

The ends lost 3 bases at V and 7 bases at J; junction bases unmatched: 9. CDR3 length equals 14 residues. CDR1 is MNHEY, CDR2 SVGEGT, per germline. Sample: peripheral blood. The receptor was derived from a human donor in a cohort sampled during active COVID-19. The chain joins TRBV6-2 or TRBV6-3 to TRBJ2-7; 7 bases line up with TRBD2. The CDR3 here is CASSYAGVRPEQYF. Written as DNA, the CDR3 is TGTGCCAGCAGTTATGCGGGAGTCCGTCCAGAGCAGTACTTC.